The T cell receptor beta chain described here comes from a study of long-term antiretroviral therapy in people with HIV. Study outcomes and limitations: Clones that had undergone expansion before ART dominated the repertoire at all time points. Controls exceeded HIV repertoires in CDR3 length range.

On this clone: Antigen: not known.

Survey level was the resolution at which the v3.0 immunoSEQ assay ran. Samples were sequenced targeting 40,000-50,000 T-cell genomes each. Profiling relied on immunoSEQ multiplex PCR, and the TCRdb table lists in-frame clones only, not all of them. The sample records roughly 20,000 clones, approximately 80% being singletons. Only United States sites treated participants with HIV. V was shortened by 4 bases and J by 10 bases, with 13 bases between the two germline ends. CDR1 is MNHNS, CDR2 SASEGT, per germline. The CDR3 runs to 13 residues. The sequences come from unsorted PBMCs, collected 0.2 years after starting antiretroviral therapy. The rearrangement joins TRBV6-1 to TRBJ2-2, with D perhaps given as TRBD1 or TRBD2 (6 bases each). The TCR sequence derives from a woman aged 40 to 50 with HIV. The CDR3 here is CASSGGALEELFF. The DNA for the CDR3 is TGTGCCAGCAGTGGGGGGGCCCTCGAGGAGCTGTTTTTT.